This T cell receptor beta chain was sequenced for a study of blood T cell repertoires in COVID-19. Study details: T cells, B-cell-depleted T cells, or PBMCs provided the cDNA or gDNA that served as material.

The length of the CDR3 is 14 residues. Unmatched junction bases numbered 8, after V lost 7 bases and J lost 6 bases. Germline CDR1 is KGHSH and CDR2 is LQKENI. The protocol was immunoSEQ multiplex PCR, while the TCRdb copy is restricted to in-frame clones and leaves out a portion. Counted here are 310,000 or so clones, 75% to 90% occurring once; the ten biggest clones make up 2.2%. In this sample, this clone turned up once. J is TRBJ2-2 and V is TRBV18, with 7 positions matching TRBD1. Sequenced material: peripheral blood. The sequence was collected from a woman aged 50 to 60 who had recovered from COVID-19. CDR3 sequence (DNA): TGTGCCAGCTTACCGGGACAGTCTGCCGGGGAGCTGTTTTTT. Residues: CASLPGQSAGELFF.